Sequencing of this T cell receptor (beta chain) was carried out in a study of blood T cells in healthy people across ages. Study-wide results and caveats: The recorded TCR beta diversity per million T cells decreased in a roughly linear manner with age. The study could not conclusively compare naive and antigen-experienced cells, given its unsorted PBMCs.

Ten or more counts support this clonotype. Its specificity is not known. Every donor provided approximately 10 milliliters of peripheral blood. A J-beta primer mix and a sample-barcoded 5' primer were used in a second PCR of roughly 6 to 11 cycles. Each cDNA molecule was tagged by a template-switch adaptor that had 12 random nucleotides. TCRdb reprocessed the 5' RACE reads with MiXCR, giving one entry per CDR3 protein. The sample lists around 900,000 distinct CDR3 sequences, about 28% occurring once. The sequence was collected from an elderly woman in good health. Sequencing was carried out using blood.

CDR3 loop: CAWSTTPYYEQYF. CDR3 coding DNA: TGTGCCTGGAGCACTACACCCTACTACGAGCAGTACTTC. The chain has TRBV30 and TRBJ2-7; D unresolved. V was trimmed by 3 bases and J by 3 bases, leaving 12 bases between them. This CDR3 contains 13 residues. The germline V gene has CDR1 GTSNPN and CDR2 SVGIG (reference sequence).